A selection of T cell receptor beta chains follows, all from one sample in a study of shared clonotypes between healthy human individuals. Produced via immunoSEQ multiplex PCR; TCRdb's table is partial and in-frame only. The sample consists of millions of clones, approximately 94% of them appearing once. The sample consisted of naive CD8+ T cells from PBMCs. The receptor source for this set is a man aged 18 to 30 in good health. Some clones in this sample may be carry-over from other donors' samples. Both conserved end residues are part of each CDR3. A D gene is named only where the DNA matches it firmly. The listing skips clone size in some rows; elsewhere it reads once, few, many or a size class.

V gene,clone size,J gene,D gene,CDR3 DNA,CDR3 protein
TRBV27,.,TRBJ1-5,.,TGTGCCAGCAGTCTCCGGGACCCGAGGCAGCCCCAGCATTTT,CASSLRDPRQPQHF
TRBV27,once,TRBJ2-7,TRBD2,TGTGCCAGCTGGGGAGGCGGGAGTAATTACGAGCAGTACTTC,CASWGGGSNYEQYF
TRBV5-6,.,TRBJ2-1,TRBD2,TGTGCCAGCAGCTTGGCACTAGCGGGAGGGAGCGGGCAGTTCTTC,CASSLALAGGSGQFF
TRBV4-1,.,TRBJ2-3,.,TGCGCCAGCAGCCAAGATCTCATTACGGGAGACACAGATACGCAGTATTTT,CASSQDLITGDTDTQYF
TRBV5-4,.,TRBJ1-2,.,TGTGCCAGCAGCTTAGAGGGGCTTCTCCCTGGCTACACCTTC,CASSLEGLLPGYTF
TRBV29-1,.,TRBJ1-5,.,TGCAGCGCCTCCAGTGGCAGTGGACAGCCCCAGCATTTT,CSASSGSGQPQHF
TRBV27,.,TRBJ2-1,TRBD2,TGTGCCAGCAGCCCACTGGCGGGAGGACTCTACAATGAGCAGTTCTTC,CASSPLAGGLYNEQFF
TRBV4-2,.,TRBJ1-1,TRBD1,TGTGCCAGCAGCCGCCTTGGGGACAGCGAAGCTTTCTTT,CASSRLGDSEAFF
TRBV5-5,.,TRBJ2-5,.,TGTGCCAGCAGCTCGGGGACGGACCGGGGGGAGACCCAGTACTTC,CASSSGTDRGETQYF
TRBV27,few,TRBJ1-5,.,TGTGCCAGCAGGCCCGGGACACATAGCAATCAGCCCCAGCATTTT,CASRPGTHSNQPQHF
TRBV4-1,.,TRBJ2-3,TRBD2,TGCGCCAGCAGTCCAGGACTAGCGGGAGTTGATACGCAGTATTTT,CASSPGLAGVDTQYF
TRBV4-3,.,TRBJ2-2,.,TGCGCCAGCAGCCAAGATAGGATGCAGAACCCTACGAACACCGGGGAGCTGCTTTTT,CASSQDRMQNPTNTGELLF
TRBV7-9,.,TRBJ2-3,TRBD2,TGTGCCAGCAGCTTAACGAGCGGGAGCAGGGGAGATACGCAGTATTTT,CASSLTSGSRGDTQYF
TRBV7-8,.,TRBJ1-5,.,TGTGCCAGCAGCTTAGTTCCAGGGAATCAGCCCCAGCATTTT,CASSLVPGNQPQHF
TRBV29-1,.,TRBJ2-1,.,TGCAGCGTCATCAAAAACAATGAGCAGTTCTTC,CSVIKNNEQFF
TRBV28,once,TRBJ2-7,.,TGTGCCAGCAAGGCGCCAACTCGTCGGGCTGTCCCATCCTACGAGCAGTACTTC,CASKAPTRRAVPSYEQYF